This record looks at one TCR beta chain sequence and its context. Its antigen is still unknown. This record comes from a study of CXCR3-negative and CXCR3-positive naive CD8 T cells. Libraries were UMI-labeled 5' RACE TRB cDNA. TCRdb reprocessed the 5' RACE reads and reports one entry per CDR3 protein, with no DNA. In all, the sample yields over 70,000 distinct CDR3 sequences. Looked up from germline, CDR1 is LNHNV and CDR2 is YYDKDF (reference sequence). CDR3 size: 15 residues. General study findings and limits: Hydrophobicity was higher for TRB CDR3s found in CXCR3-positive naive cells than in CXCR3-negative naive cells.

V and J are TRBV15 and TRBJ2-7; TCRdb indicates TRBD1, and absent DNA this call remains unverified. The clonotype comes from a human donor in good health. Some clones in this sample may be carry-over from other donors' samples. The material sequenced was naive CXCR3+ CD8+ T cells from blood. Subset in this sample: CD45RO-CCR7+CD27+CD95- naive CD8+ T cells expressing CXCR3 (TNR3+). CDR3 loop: CATSRDWAQGNEQYF.